These 14 T cell receptor beta chains were sequenced from one sample in a study of T cell repertoires and Cas9 in healthy adults. This table comes from immunoSEQ multiplex PCR, and its TCRdb copy is limited to in-frame clones, with some not included. The table includes tens of thousands of clones, 91% detected once. Sequencing input: CD4+ effector T cells (CD127+, CD25-, CD137-, CD154-) from PBMCs; culture status not recorded. These receptors came from a human donor in good health.

The chain joins TRBV9 to TRBJ1-1; unclear D gene. Between the trimmed V and J ends, which lost 3 bases and 1 base, there was a span of 10 bases. Germline V CDR1 and CDR2: SGDLS, YYNGEE. The CDR3 is 14 amino acids. The CDR3 DNA reads as TGTGCCAGCAGCGCCCACCACACGAACACTGAAGCTTTCTTT. It translates to CASSAHHTNTEAFF.

This clone was observed once. The chain is built from TRBV6-6 and TRBJ2-5, with D unclear. The DNA end is more similar to TRBJ2-7, so the J call may be wrong. The CDR3 sequence is 13 residues long. Germline V CDR1 and CDR2: MNHNY, SVGAGI (reference sequence). CDR3 in amino acids: CASSQLRAAEQYF. The DNA of the CDR3 is TGTGCCAGCAGCCAACTAAGGGCAGCCGAGCAGTACTTC.

This rearrangement joins TRBV19 to TRBJ1-3, with D perhaps TRBD1 (6 bases). The V end lost 3 bases, the J end lost 4 bases, and 13 bases lay between the germline ends. This CDR3 spans 15 amino acids. CDR1 and CDR2 (germline): LNHDA, SQIVND (reference sequence). The CDR3 sequence is CASSISRGSGNTIYF. The CDR3 nucleotides are TGTGCCAGTAGTATCTCCAGGGGCTCAGGAAACACCATATATTTT.

This chain links TRBV7-2 with TRBJ2-5; a weak D match, TRBD2 (5 bases). Germline CDR1 and CDR2: SGHTA and FQGNSA. V was cut by 5 bases and J by 5 bases, with 18 bases left in between. The length of the CDR3 is 15 residues. The CDR3 DNA reads TGTGCCAGCAGCACGGGCCTAGCCTGGATGGAGACCCAGTACTTC. Its translation is CASSTGLAWMETQYF.

The chain uses TRBV6-4 and TRBJ1-2; D is perhaps TRBD1 (6 bases). This CDR3 is built from 19 residues. Germline V gene data show CDR1 as MRHNA and CDR2 as SNTAGT. The V end was cut by 6 bases, the J end by 1 base, with 27 bases between. The DNA for the CDR3 is TGTGCCAGCAGCTCACGCGGGGGCACTGGCTCTCCGGTTAACTATGGCTACACCTTC. This sequence encodes CASSSRGGTGSPVNYGYTF.

This clone appeared once. The J gene is TRBJ2-2, the V gene TRBV5-4, with 8 bases lining up with TRBD2. The CDR3 has 16 residues. The trim removed 5 bases at V and 5 bases at J, leaving 11 bases unmatched. Germline-derived CDR1 and CDR2 are SGHNT and YYREEE (reference sequence). The CDR3 nucleotides read TGTGCCAGCAGTTTGCCGGGACTAGGGTCGACCGGGGAGCTGTTTTTT. It encodes CASSLPGLGSTGELFF. Looking up the rest from reference TRBV5-4 and TRBJ2-2 gives the full variable domain: ETGVTQSPTHLIKTRGQQVTLRCSSQSGHNTVSWYQQALGQGPQFIFQYYREEENGRGNFPPRFSGLQFPNYSSELNVNALELDDSALYLCASSLPGLGSTGELFFGEGSRLTVL.

The chain couples TRBV29-1 to TRBJ2-5, with no clear D. The J call is in doubt because the DNA end fits TRBJ2-7 better. The V gene's germline CDR1 is SQVTM and CDR2 ANQGSEA. The CDR3 totals 12 residues. CDR3 loop: CSVVGSSYEQYF. CDR3 nucleotides: TGCAGCGTTGTAGGCAGCTCCTACGAGCAGTACTTC.

This chain connects TRBV7-2 to TRBJ2-7; D is perhaps TRBD2 (6 bases). Between the trimmed V and J ends, which lost 1 base and 2 bases, there was a span of 15 bases. The CDR3 length is 16 residues. Germline-derived CDR1 and CDR2 are SGHTA and FQGNSA. The CDR3 sequence: CASSLDVGGRAYEQYF. The CDR3 DNA is TGTGCCAGCAGCTTAGATGTGGGAGGAAGGGCCTACGAGCAGTACTTC. Supplemented by reference TRBV7-2 and TRBJ2-7, the full variable domain reads GAGVSQSPSNKVTEKGKDVELRCDPISGHTALYWYRQSLGQGLEFLIYFQGNSAPDKSGLPSDRFSAERTGGSVSTLTIQRTQQEDSAVYLCASSLDVGGRAYEQYFGPGTRLTVT.

The chain uses TRBV6-5 and TRBJ1-2; TRBD1 is a possible D gene (5 bases). Germline CDR1 and CDR2: MNHEY and SVGAGI. V lost 6 bases and J 3 bases, leaving 11 bases between the germline ends. The CDR3 runs to 13 residues. The CDR3 region has the DNA TGTGCCAGCAGGGGGGAGACCTACTATGGCTACACCTTC. It codes for CASRGETYYGYTF.

The V and J genes are TRBV5-4 and TRBJ1-1; tentatively, D is TRBD1 (6 bases). CDR1 SGHNT and CDR2 YYREEE come from the germline V gene (reference sequence). The CDR3 has 14 residues. V was clipped by 2 bases and J by 2 bases, with 10 bases between them. The CDR3 nucleotides read TGTGCCAGCAGCTTAGGGACACTTAACACTGAAGCTTTCTTT. The encoded protein is CASSLGTLNTEAFF.

The table lists this clone with a few counts. This sequence joins TRBV6-5 and TRBJ1-2; TRBD1 is a possible D gene (5 bases). V was shortened by 2 bases and J by 8 bases, with 15 bases between the two germline ends. The CDR3 has 14 amino acids. CDR1 MNHEY and CDR2 SVGAGI come from the germline V gene. The CDR3 sequence is CASSYRAGRGGYTF. In DNA, the CDR3 is TGTGCCAGCAGTTACAGGGCAGGGAGGGGCGGCTACACCTTC.

The chain joins TRBV7-2 to TRBJ2-5; either TRBD1 or TRBD2 may supply D (5 bases each). The J call may be in error: the DNA end matches TRBJ2-7 better. This CDR3 region has 15 residues. Germline loops: CDR1 SGHTA, CDR2 FQGNSA. The CDR3 sequence is CASSLPGTYSYEQYF. In DNA, the CDR3 is TGTGCCAGCAGCCTTCCTGGGACGTATTCCTACGAGCAGTACTTC.

The CDR3 DNA sequence: TGCGCCAGCAGCCCGGACACGTACGAGCAGTACTTC. Its protein is CASSPDTYEQYF. The chain couples TRBV5-1 to TRBJ2-5; D is possibly TRBD1 (5 bases). Near its end, the DNA agrees better with TRBJ2-7, so the J call may be wrong. CDR1 and CDR2 from the germline V gene are SGHRS and YFSETQ. This CDR3 comprises 12 residues.

The genes are TRBV5-1 and TRBJ2-3; tentative D call: TRBD2 (5 bases). V gave up 7 bases and J gave up 1 base, with 10 bases separating them. The CDR3 covers 13 residues. The V gene's germline CDR1 is SGHRS and CDR2 YFSETQ. Here the CDR3 DNA reads TGCGCCAGCGGCGGACTCGGCACAGATACGCAGTATTTT. It is translated as CASGGLGTDTQYF.